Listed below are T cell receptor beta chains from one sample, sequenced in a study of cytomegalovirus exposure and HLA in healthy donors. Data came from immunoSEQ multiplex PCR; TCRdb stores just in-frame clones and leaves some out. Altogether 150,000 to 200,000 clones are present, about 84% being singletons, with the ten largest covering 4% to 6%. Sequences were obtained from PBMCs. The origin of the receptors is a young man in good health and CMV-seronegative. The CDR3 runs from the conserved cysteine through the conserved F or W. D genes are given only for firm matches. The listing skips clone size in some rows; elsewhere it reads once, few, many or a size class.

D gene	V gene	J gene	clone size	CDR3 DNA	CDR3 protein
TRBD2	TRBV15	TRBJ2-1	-	TGTGCCACCAGGGTGACTAGCGGCGCCTACAATGAGCAGTTCTTC	CATRVTSGAYNEQFF
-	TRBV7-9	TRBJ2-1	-	TGTGCCAGCAGCGAGGGGGCCTACAATGAGCAGTTCTTC	CASSEGAYNEQFF
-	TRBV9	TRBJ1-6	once	TGTGCCAGCAGCGGCGAGAAGGCAGGATCACCCCTCCACTTT	CASSGEKAGSPLHF
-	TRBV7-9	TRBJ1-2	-	TGTGCCAGCAGCTTAGAGGCGGGACTTAGCTATGGCTACACCTTC	CASSLEAGLSYGYTF
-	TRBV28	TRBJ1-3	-	TGTGCCAGCAGTTCCTCCCTGGACATCTCTGGAAACACCATATATTTT	CASSSSLDISGNTIYF
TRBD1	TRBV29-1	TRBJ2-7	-	TGCAGCGTCAAATCGGGACAGGGGTCCTACGAGCAGTACTTC	CSVKSGQGSYEQYF
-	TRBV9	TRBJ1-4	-	TGTGCCAGCAGCGTCTGGGATGGAGGTGAAAAACTGTTTTTT	CASSVWDGGEKLFF
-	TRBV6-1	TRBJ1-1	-	TGCGCCAGCAGTGCCTTCCCAGGGCCCACTGAAGCTTTCTTT	CASSAFPGPTEAFF
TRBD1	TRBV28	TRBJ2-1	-	TGTGCCAGCAGTACCAACACTTTTCGACAGGGGGTGTATGAGCAGTTCTTC	CASSTNTFRQGVYEQFF
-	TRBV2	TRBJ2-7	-	TGTGCCAGCAGTGAAGGACAGGACAACTACGAGCAGTACTTC	CASSEGQDNYEQYF
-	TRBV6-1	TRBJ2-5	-	TGTGCCAGCAGCGAAGTAGACAGGACGGGAGAGACCCAGTACTTC	CASSEVDRTGETQYF
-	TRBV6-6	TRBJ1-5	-	TGTGCCAGCAGTTACTCGACAAATAACCAGCCCCAGCATTTT	CASSYSTNNQPQHF
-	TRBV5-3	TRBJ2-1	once	TGTGCCAGAAGCGCCTCGTGCTCTAGCATCGGGGGACTCGTGAATGAGCAGTTCTTC	CARSASCSSIGGLVNEQFF
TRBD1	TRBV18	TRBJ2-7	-	TGTGCCAGCTCACCGGGGACAGGGGCCTCCTACGAGCAGTACTTC	CASSPGTGASYEQYF
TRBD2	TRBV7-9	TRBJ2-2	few	TGTGCCAGCGGGGGACTAGCGGGCGCCACCGGGGAGCTGTTTTTT	CASGGLAGATGELFF
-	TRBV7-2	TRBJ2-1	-	TGTGCCAGTTCCCCCTCAGTTGGTGTGGTCAATGAGCAGTTCTTC	CASSPSVGVVNEQFF
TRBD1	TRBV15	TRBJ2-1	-	TGTGCCACCAGCGGAGCGGGACAGGGCTACAATGAGCAGTTCTTC	CATSGAGQGYNEQFF
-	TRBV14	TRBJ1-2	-	TGTGCCAGCAGCCAACTAAGTGGGCAGGGCTTAGATGGCTACACCTTC	CASSQLSGQGLDGYTF
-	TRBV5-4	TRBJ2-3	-	TGTGCCAGCAGCCGAGAACTCGCAGATACGCAGTATTTT	CASSRELADTQYF
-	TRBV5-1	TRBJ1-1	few	TGCGCCAGCAGCTCTGGGGCAGGGAACACTGAAGCTTTCTTT	CASSSGAGNTEAFF
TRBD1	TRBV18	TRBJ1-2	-	TGTGCCAGCTCAACCGCCGGGACAGGCGTAGCTAACTATGGCTACACCTTC	CASSTAGTGVANYGYTF
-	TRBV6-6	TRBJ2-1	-	TGTGCCAGCAGTTATCCGGCGAGCGGCGAGCAGTTCTTC	CASSYPASGEQFF
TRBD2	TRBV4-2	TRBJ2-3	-	TGTGCCAGCAGCCAAGATAGCGGGAGTCCCCCAGATACGCAGTATTTT	CASSQDSGSPPDTQYF
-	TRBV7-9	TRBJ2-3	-	TGTGCCAGCAGGAACCTGTTTGGCGAGGATGAAGATACGCAGTATTTT	CASRNLFGEDEDTQYF
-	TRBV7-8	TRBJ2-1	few	TGTGCCAGCAGCCAAAGTCAGGGGAGTGAGCAGTTCTTC	CASSQSQGSEQFF
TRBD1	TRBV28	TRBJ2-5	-	TGTGCCAGCAATCCTGTAGACAGGGCGGTGGAGACCCAGTACTTC	CASNPVDRAVETQYF
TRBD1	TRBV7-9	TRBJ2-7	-	TGTGCCAGCAGCTTAGCGGGACTCGGACAGGGCCACTACGAGCAGTACTTC	CASSLAGLGQGHYEQYF
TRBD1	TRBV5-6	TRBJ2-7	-	TGTGCCAGCAGCCTGACAGGGGCTGGGGAGCAGTACTTC	CASSLTGAGEQYF
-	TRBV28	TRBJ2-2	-	TGTGCCAGCAGTTTGGAAGGAGTATGGAACGGGGAGCTGTTTTTT	CASSLEGVWNGELFF
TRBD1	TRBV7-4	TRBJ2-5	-	TGTGCCAGCAGCCCAGGGGGAACACAAGAGACCCAGTACTTC	CASSPGGTQETQYF
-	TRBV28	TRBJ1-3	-	TGTGCCAGCAGTTTAAGCGTGTTACCCATATATTTT	CASSLSVLPIYF
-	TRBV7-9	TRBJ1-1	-	TGTGCCAGCAGCATCTTACAGGGGAACACTGAAGCTTTCTTT	CASSILQGNTEAFF
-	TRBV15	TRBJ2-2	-	TGTGCCACCAGCAGAGAAGGGGACACCGGGGAGCTGTTTTTT	CATSREGDTGELFF
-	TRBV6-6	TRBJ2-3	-	TGTGCCAGCATTCGCGGCGACACAGATACGCAGTATTTT	CASIRGDTDTQYF
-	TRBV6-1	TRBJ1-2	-	TGTGCCAGCAGTGAAGGAAGCAGGGTTAACGGCTACACCTTC	CASSEGSRVNGYTF
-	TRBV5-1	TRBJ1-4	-	TGCGCCAGCAGCTTGGAAAGCCAGGGTATTTTT	CASSLESQGIF
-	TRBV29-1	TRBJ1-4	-	TGCAGCGTTGGGGGCAGCACGGCCTTGGGGAAACTGTTTTTT	CSVGGSTALGKLFF
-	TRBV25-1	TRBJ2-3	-	TGTGCCAGCAGTCTTGGCGGTCCCACAGATACGCAGTATTTT	CASSLGGPTDTQYF
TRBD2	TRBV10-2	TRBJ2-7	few	TGCGCCAGCAGGGATCTAGCGGGAGGGAACGAGCAGTACTTC	CASRDLAGGNEQYF
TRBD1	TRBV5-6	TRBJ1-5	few	TGTGCCAGCAGTCAAGGACAGGGGAATAATCAGCCCCAGCATTTT	CASSQGQGNNQPQHF
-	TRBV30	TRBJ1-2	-	TGTGCCTGGATAGGCGGGGGGAGCTACACCTTC	CAWIGGGSYTF
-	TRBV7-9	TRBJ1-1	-	TGTGCCAGCAGCTCAGGGGCCATTTCACGGAACACTGAAGCTTTCTTT	CASSSGAISRNTEAFF
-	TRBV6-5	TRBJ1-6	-	TGTGCCAGCAATACAGGGTCCAAAAATTCACCCCTCCACTTT	CASNTGSKNSPLHF
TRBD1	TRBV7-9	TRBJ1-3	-	TGTGCCAGCAGCCCTGACAGGGGGCACTCTGGAAACACCATATATTTT	CASSPDRGHSGNTIYF
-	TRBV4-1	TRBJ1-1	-	TGCGCCAGCAGCCGGGAGGAGAACACTGAAGCTTTCTTT	CASSREENTEAFF
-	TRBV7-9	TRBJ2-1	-	TGTGCCAGCAGCTTAGATGAGCTTCTTGAGCAGTTCTTC	CASSLDELLEQFF
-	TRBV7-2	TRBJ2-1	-	TGTGCCAGCAGCCCCAGGGGCAGCGCATCGGGGCTTGGGTACAATGAGCAGTTCTTC	CASSPRGSASGLGYNEQFF
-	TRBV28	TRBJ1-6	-	TGTGCCAGCAGTTTACAACGACCTCCGCGGAATTCACCCCTCCACTTT	CASSLQRPPRNSPLHF
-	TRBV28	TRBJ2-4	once	TGTGCCAGCAGTGAGGGCAACATTCAGTACTTC	CASSEGNIQYF
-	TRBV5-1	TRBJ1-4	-	TGCGCCAGCAGCTTGAGGGGGAATGAAAAACTGTTTTTT	CASSLRGNEKLFF
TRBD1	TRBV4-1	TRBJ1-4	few	TGCGCCAGCAGCCAAGATCTAGGGGGCAGGACTAATGAAAAACTGTTTTTT	CASSQDLGGRTNEKLFF
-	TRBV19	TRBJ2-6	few	TGTGCCAGTAGCACAGCAACTGGGGCCAACGTCCTGACTTTC	CASSTATGANVLTF
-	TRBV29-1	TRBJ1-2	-	TGCAGCGTTGAAGGCGGCTATGGCTACACCTTC	CSVEGGYGYTF
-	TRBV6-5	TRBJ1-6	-	TGTGCCAGCAGTTACAGTGGCAGCTCCTATAATTCACCCCTCCACTTT	CASSYSGSSYNSPLHF
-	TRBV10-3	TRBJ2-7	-	TGTGCCATCAGTGACCAGGAAGGCAGAACCTACGAGCAGTACTTC	CAISDQEGRTYEQYF